The 26 T cell receptor beta chains given below trace back to one sample, sequenced in a study of OX40 agonist ivuxolimab in advanced cancers. The protocol was immunoSEQ multiplex PCR, while the TCRdb copy is restricted to in-frame clones and leaves out a portion. The top ten hold approximately 0.3% of the sample, which has 80,000 to 130,000 clones, 90% seen once. This specimen was CD4+ or CD8+ T cells sorted from blood, taken in a trial of the OX40 agonist ivuxolimab. The receptors shown here come from an adult with an advanced solid tumor such as melanoma, head and neck, liver or kidney cancer.

This chain joins TRBV28 and TRBJ1-2, with D perhaps matching TRBD1 (5 bases). V was clipped by 5 bases and J by 4 bases, with 14 bases between them. This CDR3 has 14 amino acids. Germline V gene lookup returns CDR1 MDHEN and CDR2 SYDVKM. This CDR3 is CASSTTAGGYGYTF. Written as DNA, the CDR3 is TGTGCCAGCAGTACCACCGCGGGGGGCTATGGCTACACCTTC.

V usage is TRBV7-2 and J usage is TRBJ2-7; either TRBD1 or TRBD2 may supply D (6 bases each). CDR1 is SGHTA and CDR2 is FQGNSA in the germline V gene. CDR3 length equals 16 residues. V was trimmed by 2 bases and J by 3 bases, leaving 17 bases between them. The CDR3 nucleotides are TGTGCCAGCAGCTTAACAGGGTTCGGGGGTAACTACGAGCAGTACTTC. Amino acid sequence: CASSLTGFGGNYEQYF. Supplemented by reference TRBV7-2 and TRBJ2-7, the full variable domain reads GAGVSQSPSNKVTEKGKDVELRCDPISGHTALYWYRQSLGQGLEFLIYFQGNSAPDKSGLPSDRFSAERTGGSVSTLTIQRTQQEDSAVYLCASSLTGFGGNYEQYFGPGTRLTVT.

The rearrangement uses TRBV15 and TRBJ2-7, with 10 bases fitting TRBD1. CDR1 is LNHNV, CDR2 YYDKDF, per germline (reference sequence). V gave up 11 bases and J gave up 4 bases; unmatched junction bases: 8. The CDR3 contains 13 residues. CDR3 residues: CAVGRDRGYEQYF. The CDR3 region has the DNA TGTGCCGTCGGCCGGGACAGGGGTTACGAGCAGTACTTC.

The chain employs TRBV28 and TRBJ2-3; D is uncertain. The germline V and J ends were trimmed by 6 bases and 6 bases, with 16 bases remaining between them. CDR3 length equals 14 residues. In germline, CDR1 is MDHEN, CDR2 SYDVKM. For the CDR3, the DNA is TGTGCCAGCAGCCCGACCCTCCGAAGGGATACGCAGTATTTT. Its protein product is CASSPTLRRDTQYF. Combining the CDR3 with reference TRBV28 and TRBJ2-3 gives the whole variable domain DVKVTQSSRYLVKRTGEKVFLECVQDMDHENMFWYRQDPGLGLRLIYFSYDVKMKEKGDIPEGYSVSREKKERFSLILESASTNQTSMYLCASSPTLRRDTQYFGPGTRLTVL.

This chain connects TRBV10-3 to TRBJ2-7; 8 bases line up with TRBD1. This CDR3 contains 14 residues. Per germline, CDR1 ENHRY and CDR2 SYGVKD. With V trimmed by 7 bases and J by 3 bases, 8 bases remained unmatched. CDR3 sequence reads: CAIKSDRAIYEQYF. DNA of the CDR3: TGTGCCATCAAGTCGGACAGGGCCATCTACGAGCAGTACTTC.

This chain connects TRBV30 to TRBJ1-5; perhaps TRBD1 as D (6 bases). Germline values: CDR1 GTSNPN, CDR2 SVGIG (reference sequence). V dropped 2 bases and J dropped 5 bases, with 10 bases sitting between them. This CDR3 comprises 13 residues. The chain's CDR3 is CAWSWAGDQPQHF. The CDR3 bases are TGTGCCTGGAGTTGGGCAGGGGATCAGCCCCAGCATTTT.

The chain links TRBV27 to TRBJ1-5; a weak D match, TRBD1 (5 bases). The CDR3 is 14 amino acids. CDR1 is MNHEY and CDR2 is SMNVEV in the germline V gene (reference sequence). Trimming took 5 bases from V and 5 from J, leaving 13 bases between them. The CDR3 sequence: CASSGAPSYQPQHF. The CDR3 nucleotides read TGTGCCAGCAGTGGGGCCCCCAGTTATCAGCCCCAGCATTTT.

The CDR3 DNA is TGTGCCAGCACACCCTCGGGGGTACGGTCTGAAGCTTTCTTT. Amino acid sequence: CASTPSGVRSEAFF. This chain connects TRBV25-1 to TRBJ1-1; possible D gene TRBD1, 5 bases. Trimming took off 7 bases at V and 6 bases at J, with 18 bases between the two ends. In germline, CDR1 is MGHDK, CDR2 SYGVNS. The CDR3 covers 14 residues.

The rearrangement links TRBV28 to TRBJ2-3, with D perhaps given as TRBD1 or TRBD2 (6 bases each). Germline-derived CDR1 and CDR2 are MDHEN and SYDVKM. The V gene lost 1 base and the J gene lost 0 bases, with 14 bases spanning the gap. The CDR3 extends over 17 amino acids. CDR3 nucleotide sequence: TGTGCCAGCAGTTTATCGGGGGCAGGTGAAAGCACAGATACGCAGTATTTT. Amino acids: CASSLSGAGESTDTQYF. Together with reference TRBV28 and TRBJ2-3, the CDR3 gives the full variable domain: DVKVTQSSRYLVKRTGEKVFLECVQDMDHENMFWYRQDPGLGLRLIYFSYDVKMKEKGDIPEGYSVSREKKERFSLILESASTNQTSMYLCASSLSGAGESTDTQYFGPGTRLTVL.

The chain links TRBV6-5 to TRBJ2-7; D unclear. Germline V gene sequence: CDR1 MNHEY, CDR2 SVGAGI. The CDR3 is 14 amino acids. V lost 0 bases to trimming and J lost 1 base, with 7 bases between them. The CDR3 sequence is CASSYSGYSYEQYF. As DNA, the CDR3 is TGTGCCAGCAGTTACTCGGGGTATTCCTACGAGCAGTACTTC.

The chain has TRBV7-8 and TRBJ2-1; the D call may be TRBD1 or TRBD2 (5 bases each). Trimming left V 1 base short and J 5 bases short, with 18 bases between. The CDR3 length is 17 residues. CDR1 SGHVS and CDR2 FQNEAQ come from the germline V gene. The CDR3: CASSLVRVGQGHNEQFF. CDR3 nucleotides: TGTGCCAGCAGCTTAGTGAGGGTTGGGCAGGGACACAATGAGCAGTTCTTC.

The chain has TRBV27 and TRBJ2-7; D remains unclear. The V end was cut by 2 bases, the J end by 0 bases, with 11 bases between. Germline CDR1 is MNHEY and CDR2 is SMNVEV (reference sequence). The CDR3 totals 15 residues. The CDR3 DNA reads TGTGCCAGCAGTTTAAAACCAGTAGCCTCCTACGAGCAGTACTTC. Translation gives CASSLKPVASYEQYF.

The chain is built from TRBV6-5 and TRBJ2-7, with D possibly matching TRBD2 (6 bases). The V gene lost 6 bases and the J gene lost 0 bases, with 12 bases spanning the gap. The CDR3 has 14 amino acids. From germline, CDR1 is MNHEY and CDR2 SVGAGI. The CDR3 here is CASSRDFSSYEQYF. CDR3 bases: TGTGCCAGCAGCCGGGACTTCAGCTCCTACGAGCAGTACTTC.

This rearrangement joins TRBV11-3 to TRBJ1-2, with TRBD1 matching 11 bases. Germline loops: CDR1 SGHNT, CDR2 YENEEA. V lost 4 bases and J lost 5; bases outside the gene matches: 9. The CDR3 totals 16 residues. The CDR3 loop reads CASSSLGQGEEYGYTF. The DNA of the CDR3 is TGTGCCAGCAGCTCCCTGGGACAGGGGGAAGAATATGGCTACACCTTC.

The chain couples TRBV6-4 to TRBJ2-1, with D tentatively TRBD1 or TRBD2 (6 bases each). There are 13 residues in the CDR3. With 8 bases removed from V and 9 bases from J, the gap between germline ends came to 17 bases. Germline CDR1 is MRHNA and CDR2 is SNTAGT. The CDR3 DNA sequence: TGTGCCAGCGCGGGACTGGGGGGCGGTGAGCAGTTCTTC. Its protein is CASAGLGGGEQFF.

This rearrangement joins TRBV20-1 to TRBJ2-2; possible D gene TRBD2, 6 bases. The CDR3 loop spans 11 amino acids. Per germline, CDR1 DFQATT and CDR2 SNEGSKA (reference sequence). Trimming left V 6 bases short and J 9 bases short, with 11 bases between. The CDR3 protein is CSAREVRELFF. DNA for the CDR3: TGCAGTGCGAGGGAGGTACGGGAGCTGTTTTTT.

The chain couples TRBV5-1 to TRBJ2-7; 8 nucleotides agree with TRBD2. J gave up 6 bases and V 0 bases, and 2 bases lay outside the gene matches. The CDR3 sequence is 13 residues long. From germline, CDR1 is SGHRS and CDR2 YFSETQ. The CDR3 DNA reads as TGCGCCAGCAGCTTGGTCGGGAGGGGCGAGCAGTACTTC. Amino acids: CASSLVGRGEQYF.

The gene calls are TRBV7-2 and TRBJ2-1, with 8 bases identical to TRBD2. The CDR3 totals 16 residues. V lost 4 bases, J lost 6 bases, and 11 bases stayed unmatched. Germline V CDR1 and CDR2: SGHTA, FQGNSA. CDR3 protein: CASSSRGSGRGNEQFF. Written as DNA, the CDR3 is TGTGCCAGCAGCTCCCGAGGGAGCGGGAGAGGCAATGAGCAGTTCTTC.

CDR3 loop: CATKTTGAGDYGYTF. For the CDR3, the DNA is TGTGCCACAAAAACGACAGGGGCCGGAGACTATGGCTACACCTTC. The J gene is TRBJ1-2, the V gene TRBV19; TRBD1 agrees at 8 bases. Germline CDR1 and CDR2: LNHDA and SQIVND (reference sequence). The V gene end was trimmed by 10 bases and the J gene end by 3 bases; junction bases not matched to a gene: 13. This CDR3 spans 15 amino acids.

The V gene is TRBV5-1, the J gene TRBJ2-7, with D maybe TRBD1 (6 bases). Deletions cut 3 bases from V and 5 bases from J, with 18 bases between. This CDR3 spans 15 amino acids. In germline, CDR1 is SGHRS, CDR2 YFSETQ. CDR3 DNA sequence: TGCGCCAGCAGCTCGCCGGGACATGCTGCTCACGAGCAGTACTTC. Amino acid sequence: CASSSPGHAAHEQYF. Based on the CDR3 plus reference TRBV5-1 and TRBJ2-7, the full variable domain is KAGVTQTPRYLIKTRGQQVTLSCSPISGHRSVSWYQQTPGQGLQFLFEYFSETQRNKGNFPGRFSGRQFSNSRSEMNVSTLELGDSALYLCASSSPGHAAHEQYFGPGTRLTVT.

The genes are TRBV19 and TRBJ2-4; possibly TRBD1 for D (6 bases). The CDR3 runs 21 residues. Germline loops: CDR1 LNHDA, CDR2 SQIVND (reference sequence). Trimming took off 5 bases at V and 6 bases at J, with 35 bases between the two ends. CDR3 residues: CASSVTRPGSMGAGWGNIQYF. CDR3 sequence (DNA): TGTGCCAGTAGTGTAACCCGACCTGGCTCCATGGGGGCTGGGTGGGGAAACATTCAGTACTTC.

Here the CDR3 DNA reads TGTGCCAGCAGCCTCCGACCTAACTATGGCTACACCTTC. This sequence encodes CASSLRPNYGYTF. This chain uses TRBV5-4 with TRBJ1-2, with no clear D. Trimming left V 4 bases short and J 0 bases short, with 7 bases between. The CDR3 is 13 amino acids. In germline, CDR1 is SGHNT, CDR2 YYREEE (reference sequence). Variable domain in full (rest from reference TRBV5-4 and TRBJ1-2): ETGVTQSPTHLIKTRGQQVTLRCSSQSGHNTVSWYQQALGQGPQFIFQYYREEENGRGNFPPRFSGLQFPNYSSELNVNALELDDSALYLCASSLRPNYGYTFGSGTRLTVV.

CDR3 protein: CASSLGSTTGSNQPQHF. The CDR3 nucleotides are TGCGCCAGCAGCTTGGGCTCGACAACTGGTAGCAATCAGCCCCAGCATTTT. The genes are TRBV5-1 and TRBJ1-5; no firm D call. This CDR3 has 17 amino acids. The germline gives CDR1 SGHRS, CDR2 YFSETQ. Trimming took off 0 bases at V and 0 bases at J, with 13 bases between the two ends.

The chain is built from TRBV27 and TRBJ2-7; 11 bases agree with TRBD1. The germline CDR1 and CDR2 sequences are MNHEY and SMNVEV (reference sequence). This CDR3 is built from 15 residues. Unmatched junction bases numbered 2, after V lost 3 bases and J lost 1 base. The CDR3 is CASSLGQGGSYEQYF. Here the CDR3 DNA reads TGTGCCAGCAGTTTGGGACAGGGGGGTTCCTACGAGCAGTACTTC.

This clone was seen once. The chain's CDR3 is CASSQGGLNTGELFF. CDR3 coding DNA: TGTGCCAGCAGCCAGGGGGGCCTTAACACCGGGGAGCTGTTTTTT. The chain is built from TRBV5-6 and TRBJ2-2, with D perhaps TRBD1 (7 bases). The CDR3 is 15 amino acids. Trimming stripped 4 bases from V and 2 bases from J, with 12 bases between. The germline V gene has CDR1 SGHDT and CDR2 YYEEEE.

A single count supports this clone. The rearrangement uses TRBV5-1 and TRBJ1-3, with 9 bases matching TRBD1. This CDR3 contains 15 residues. V lost 5 bases, J lost 0 bases, and 3 bases stayed unmatched. Per germline, CDR1 SGHRS and CDR2 YFSETQ. CDR3 coding DNA: TGCGCCAGCAGAGAGACAGGGGGCTCTGGAAACACCATATATTTT. Translation: CASRETGGSGNTIYF.